One and the same sample provided the 5 T cell receptor beta chains below, sequenced in a study of blood T cell repertoires in COVID-19. Generated by immunoSEQ multiplex PCR, the TCRdb table keeps only in-frame clones and is missing some. This sample yields approximately 170,000 clones, of which roughly 85% are seen a single time; around 8.6% belongs to the top ten. The sequencing input was peripheral blood. The receptors were sampled from a man in his forties or fifties with active or convalescent COVID-19.

This clone was recorded only once. The chain employs TRBV30 and TRBJ1-5; D perhaps matches TRBD1 (5 bases). Germline V gene data show CDR1 as GTSNPN and CDR2 as SVGIG (reference sequence). The CDR3 consists of 14 residues. V was trimmed by 2 bases and J by 6 bases, leaving 14 bases between them. The CDR3 protein is CAWSHGGGIQPQHF. The CDR3 DNA reads TGTGCCTGGAGTCACGGGGGGGGTATTCAGCCCCAGCATTTT. Combining the CDR3 with reference TRBV30 and TRBJ1-5 gives the whole variable domain SQTIHQWPATLVQPVGSPLSLECTVEGTSNPNLYWYRQAAGRGLQLLFYSVGIGQISSEVPQNLSASRPQDRQFILSSKKLLLSDSGFYLCAWSHGGGIQPQHFGDGTRLSIL.

V is TRBV6-2 or TRBV6-3 and J is TRBJ2-2; 10 nucleotides agree with TRBD1. Trimming removed 5 bases from V and 5 bases from J; junction bases left unmatched: 8. Germline V gene sequence: CDR1 MNHEY, CDR2 SVGEGT. The CDR3 has 16 residues. CDR3 in DNA: TGTGCCAGCAGTGCCCCGGGACAGGGGAGGACCGGGGAGCTGTTTTTT. Its protein is CASSAPGQGRTGELFF.

The chain links TRBV18 to TRBJ2-7; the match to TRBD2 covers 8 bases. The CDR3 extends over 13 amino acids. CDR1 and CDR2 (germline): KGHSH, LQKENI. Unmatched junction bases numbered 2, after V lost 3 bases and J lost 4 bases. CDR3 amino acids: CASSPREGYEQYF. The CDR3 nucleotides read TGTGCCAGCTCACCCCGGGAGGGGTACGAGCAGTACTTC.

V is TRBV3-1 (or the pseudogene TRBV3-2) and J is TRBJ1-2; 7 positions agree with TRBD1. The V and J ends lost 1 base and 7 bases, in that order; junction bases with no gene match: 6. This CDR3 region has 14 residues. CDR1 is LGHDT, CDR2 YNNKEL, per germline (reference sequence). CDR3 in amino acids: CASSQAQGLSGYTF. The DNA of the CDR3 is TGTGCCAGCAGCCAAGCACAGGGGCTATCTGGCTACACCTTC.

The chain uses TRBV27 and TRBJ2-7, with 10 bases that match TRBD2. CDR1 and CDR2 from the germline V gene are MNHEY and SMNVEV (reference sequence). CDR3 length equals 12 residues. V was clipped by 10 bases and J by 4 bases; unmatched bases: 4. CDR3: CATRTSGYEQYF. Written as DNA, the CDR3 is TGTGCCACCCGGACTAGCGGTTACGAGCAGTACTTC.